This T cell receptor beta chain was documented in a study of CD8 T cells in Susac syndrome (dated by TCRdb to about 2019). Study-level background: Whether CD8+ T cell activation and differentiation in Susac syndrome was antigen driven was tested using repertoire sequencing. The clonality of the CD8+ T cell repertoire was compared across approximately eleven healthy donors, roughly 14 Susac syndrome patients and roughly 15 multiple sclerosis patients. On the study overall, not on this receptor specifically: The TCR sequencing and HLA analysis was acknowledged to have included a relatively small number of individuals.

High-throughput TCR beta sequencing profiled peripheral blood CD8+ and CD4+ T cells from healthy donors, Susac syndrome patients and multiple sclerosis patients. The multiple sclerosis controls were treatment-naive patients who had stable or active relapsing-remitting disease and met the revised McDonald criteria. Bulk CD8+ and CD4+ T cells were purified by magnetic negative isolation, whereas CD8+ TEMRA cells were enriched by FACS. Blood was drawn into EDTA tubes, processed within 24 hours, and PBMCs were isolated by density gradient centrifugation. PBMCs intended for TCR sequencing were cryopreserved in liquid nitrogen and were subsequently thawed in a 37 degrees C water bath. A purity of at least 90% was achieved for sorted or isolated CD4+, CD8+ and CD8+ TEMRA cells. This clonotype was seen once. Its antigen specificity is not known. No much larger clone is present one base from it, and per-base qualities are unavailable. One read yields weak evidence.

RNA was extracted using the RNeasy kit, and about 0.45 to 1 ug of the RNA was reverse transcribed with random hexamers. The immunoSEQ multiplex PCR assay, which covers 54 Vbeta and 13 Jbeta segments, was used to amplify TCR beta CDR3 regions. Bias from PCR amplification was corrected by using a synthetic template baseline for primer optimization and for computational correction. The authors processed their data as follows. Reads were annotated to V, D and J genes according to IMGT and were analyzed with immunoSEQ Analyzer, with only productive sequences retained. To calculate clonality, Shannon entropy was normalized by log2 of the number of productive unique sequences and then subtracted from one. For each patient and control, public and private clones were evaluated among the 100 most prevalent clones. Clones were defined as Susac-specific if absent from the healthy and MS cohorts, from 1052 published viral clones and from other ImmuneACCESS disease sequences. TCRdb applied fastp at Q25 and MiXCR to the public reads, then kept only in-frame beta chains. Rows are unified per CDR3 protein, each entry keeping the most common DNA and genes. The V and J calls follow TCRdb's processing rather than the paper's. This sample comprises about 66,000 distinct CDR3 sequences, approximately 94% of them detected only once. The ten biggest clones cover 0.45% to 0.65% of the sample.

CDR1 SGDLS and CDR2 YYNGEE are derived from the germline V gene. From the cysteine through the phenylalanine, the CDR3 covers 14 amino acids. Just the 42-base CDR3 DNA is kept, in frame starting at base 1. V was cut back by 3 bases and J by 7 bases, leaving a gap of 13 bases between them. Sequencing was performed on CD8+ T cells from PBMCs. The TCR was taken from a human donor with multiple sclerosis. The chain is assembled from TRBV9 and TRBJ1-4; the D gene cannot be resolved reliably. The sequence in DNA is TGTGCCAGCAGCGCTCCCCTAGGGCCTGAAAAACTGTTTTTT. Its product reads: CASSAPLGPEKLFF.